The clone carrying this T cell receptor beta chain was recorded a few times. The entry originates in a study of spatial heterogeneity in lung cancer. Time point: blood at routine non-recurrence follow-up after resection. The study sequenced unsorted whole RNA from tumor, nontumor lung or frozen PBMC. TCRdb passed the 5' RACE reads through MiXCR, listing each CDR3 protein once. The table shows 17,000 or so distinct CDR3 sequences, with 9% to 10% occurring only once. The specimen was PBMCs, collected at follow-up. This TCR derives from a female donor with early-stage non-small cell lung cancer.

The chain's CDR3 is CASSLVPGGSYEQYF. Written as DNA, the CDR3 is TGTGCCAGCAGCTTAGTCCCGGGGGGGTCCTACGAGCAGTACTTC. V gene TRBV7-2 combines with J gene TRBJ2-7; the match to TRBD2 covers 8 bases. Germline CDR1 is SGHTA and CDR2 is FQGNSA. Trimming at V came to 1 base and at J to 1 base, leaving 3 bases not matched to a gene. The CDR3 totals 15 residues.